This is a list of T cell receptor beta chains from one sample in a study of early T cells in non-severe SARS-CoV-2 infection. TCRdb reanalysed the 5' RACE reads using MiXCR and keeps one entry per CDR3 protein. The data show tens of thousands of distinct CDR3 sequences, 6% to 7% seen once. Input material: whole blood. The receptors derive from an adult who was a healthcare worker with PCR-confirmed SARS-CoV-2 infection or an uninfected control (not recorded which). The CDR3 runs from the conserved cysteine through the conserved F or W. The D gene is left open where the match is weak. A row's size may be missing; if present it is once, few, many or a size class.

>TRBD1|TRBV20-1|many|TRBJ1-5
CSARRQGPNQPQHF
TGCAGTGCTAGACGACAGGGGCCGAATCAGCCCCAGCATTTT
>-|TRBV1|many|TRBJ1-5
CTSRWGWGGNQPQHF
TGCACCAGCAGGTGGGGCTGGGGCGGCAATCAGCCCCAGCATTTT
>-|TRBV4-1|many|TRBJ2-4
CASSQFRAIGNIQYF
TGCGCCAGCAGCCAATTCCGGGCGATTGGCAACATTCAGTACTTC
>-|TRBV4-3|many|TRBJ2-1
CASSQQSRPPYNEQFF
TGCGCCAGCAGCCAACAGAGTCGACCCCCGTACAATGAGCAGTTCTTC
>TRBD2|TRBV7-2|many|TRBJ2-3
CASSWSSGGRDTQYF
TGTGCCAGCAGCTGGAGTAGCGGGGGGAGGGATACGCAGTATTTT
>-|TRBV7-9|few|TRBJ1-5
CASSPVNYRQPQPQHF
TGTGCCAGCAGCCCCGTCAATTACAGGCAACCGCAGCCCCAGCATTTT
>TRBD1|TRBV11-2|many|TRBJ2-7
CASSFGQGYEQYF
TGTGCCAGCAGCTTCGGACAGGGGTACGAGCAGTACTTC
>-|TRBV27|-|TRBJ2-7
CASSLMGGEQYF
TGTGCCAGCAGTTTAATGGGGGGCGAGCAGTACTTC
>-|TRBV7-2|many|TRBJ1-1
CPQPRQFQEVYFYTEAFF
TGTCCCCAACCAAGACAGTTCCAGGAGGTATACTTTTACACTGAAGCTTTCTTT
>-|TRBV6-6|-|TRBJ2-5
CASRLTRGAETQYF
TGTGCCAGCAGACTAACCAGGGGCGCGGAGACCCAGTACTTC
>-|TRBV20-1|many|TRBJ2-1
CSARGDPSYNEQFF
TGCAGTGCTAGAGGGGATCCCTCCTACAATGAGCAGTTCTTC
>-|TRBV19|few|TRBJ2-5
CASSRTARETQYF
TGTGCCAGTAGTCGGACGGCAAGAGAGACCCAGTACTTC
>-|TRBV6-2/TRBV6-3|medium-sized|TRBJ2-6
CASSYSSGANVLTF
TGTGCCAGCAGTTACAGCTCTGGGGCCAACGTCCTGACTTTC
>TRBD2|TRBV6-4|many|TRBJ2-2
CASSDPSPGGDLPLCTGELFF
TGTGCCAGCAGTGACCCCTCACCTGGGGGGGATCTACCCCTGTGCACCGGGGAGCTGTTTTTT
>-|TRBV6-6|many|TRBJ1-6
CASSYSGGNSPLHF
TGTGCCAGCAGTTACTCTGGCGGGAATTCACCCCTCCACTTT
>-|TRBV12-3/TRBV12-4|many|TRBJ2-3
CASSTLGPGGPTDTQYF
TGTGCCAGCAGTACCCTCGGGCCGGGGGGCCCCACAGATACGCAGTATTTT
>-|TRBV20-1|many|TRBJ2-7
CSAPPRGTRSYEQYF
TGCAGTGCTCCACCAAGGGGGACACGCTCCTACGAGCAGTACTTC
>-|TRBV19|many|TRBJ1-2
CASTTGRQENGYTF
TGTGCCAGTACCACGGGTAGACAGGAGAATGGCTACACCTTC
>-|TRBV20-1|few|TRBJ2-7
CSAISGQSEQYF
TGCAGTGCTATTTCCGGTCAAAGCGAGCAGTACTTC
>TRBD1|TRBV10-2|many|TRBJ2-2
CASSTTGVTGELFF
TGCGCCAGCAGTACGACAGGGGTCACCGGGGAGCTGTTTTTT
>-|TRBV20-1|many|TRBJ2-6
CSAPGWLAGANVLTF
TGCAGTGCGCCAGGGTGGTTGGCTGGGGCCAACGTCCTGACTTTC
>-|TRBV10-3|-|TRBJ2-5
CAISDRETQYF
TGTGCCATCAGTGATCGAGAGACCCAGTACTTC
>-|TRBV6-1|many|TRBJ1-5
CASSGRIVGPPRDQPQHF
TGTGCCAGCAGTGGGAGGATAGTAGGGCCCCCGAGAGATCAGCCCCAGCATTTT
>-|TRBV19|-|TRBJ2-3
CASSIGQASTDTQYF
TGTGCCAGTAGTATAGGACAGGCCAGCACAGATACGCAGTATTTT
>-|TRBV10-3|few|TRBJ1-1
CAISESGGVTEAFF
TGTGCCATCAGTGAGTCGGGTGGGGTGACTGAAGCTTTCTTT
>TRBD1|TRBV11-1|many|TRBJ2-7
CASTSGRGEQYF
TGTGCCAGCACGAGTGGCAGGGGGGAGCAGTACTTC
>-|TRBV29-1|-|TRBJ2-7
CSVKDPEQYF
TGCAGCGTCAAAGATCCCGAGCAGTACTTC
>-|TRBV11-2|many|TRBJ1-2
CASSLARTAMGYTF
TGTGCCAGCAGCTTAGCTCGGACAGCCATGGGCTACACCTTC